Following are 6 T cell receptor beta chains from one sample sequenced in a study of cytomegalovirus exposure and HLA in healthy donors. The PCR made use of 60 Vbeta and 13 Jbeta primers. The protocol was immunoSEQ multiplex PCR, while the TCRdb copy is restricted to in-frame clones and leaves out a portion. The data contain 98,000 or so clones, around four fifths of them singletons. The sequencing sample was made of PBMCs. The receptors were gathered from a man aged 40-50 years in good health and CMV-seronegative.

A note on this clone: The junction and the germline gene differ at one end; a read error may be behind it. The chain carries TRBV7-9 and TRBJ2-3; D perhaps matches TRBD2 (5 bases). This CDR3 has 17 amino acids. CDR1 and CDR2 from the germline V gene are SEHNR and FQNEAQ (reference sequence). In DNA, the CDR3 is TGTTCCAGCAGCTTAGAGGTGGACCCCGGGGGCACAGATACGCAGTATTTT. It codes for CSSSLEVDPGGTDTQYF.

V usage is TRBV5-6 and J usage is TRBJ2-5; no firm D call. Germline V lookup: CDR1 SGHDT, CDR2 YYEEEE. V lost 1 base to trimming and J lost 2 bases, with 6 bases between them. The CDR3 consists of 13 residues. The DNA for the CDR3 is TGTGCCAGCAGCTTGTATGTGCAAGAGACCCAGTACTTC. Protein: CASSLYVQETQYF.

The genes are TRBV11-1 and TRBJ2-1, with D maybe TRBD1 (6 bases). V dropped 1 base and J dropped 8 bases, with 15 bases sitting between them. Looked up from germline, CDR1 is SGHAT and CDR2 is FQDESV (reference sequence). This CDR3 comprises 15 residues. The CDR3 region has the DNA TGTGCCAGCAGCTTAGTCAGGGGCCTATTAGATGAGCAGTTCTTC. Its protein is CASSLVRGLLDEQFF.

The CDR3 spells CASSISYPGGETQYF. CDR3 bases: TGTGCCAGTAGTATATCGTATCCGGGAGGGGAGACCCAGTACTTC. The chain recombines TRBV19 with TRBJ2-5; 8 nucleotides agree with TRBD2. The ends lost 2 bases at V and 5 bases at J; junction bases unmatched: 7. Germline V gene sequence: CDR1 LNHDA, CDR2 SQIVND (reference sequence). The length of the CDR3 is 15 residues.

CDR3 nucleotide sequence: TGTGCCAGCAGCAAAGCCCCTAGCGGGGGGCTCTCCTACGAGCAGTACTTC. As protein: CASSKAPSGGLSYEQYF. This chain links TRBV21-1 with TRBJ2-7; the DNA was not used to check the table's D call, TRBD2. TRBV21-1 is tagged as a pseudogene. The CDR3 runs 17 residues.

The chain uses TRBV7-2 and TRBJ1-3; D remains ambiguous. The germline V gene has CDR1 SGHTA and CDR2 FQGNSA. Deletions cut 5 bases from V and 3 bases from J, with 14 bases between. The CDR3 spans 15 residues. CDR3 in amino acids: CASSDRATGGNTIYF. In DNA form, the CDR3 reads TGTGCCAGCAGCGACCGAGCGACGGGTGGAAACACCATATATTTT. Full variable domain (remainder filled in from reference TRBV7-2 and TRBJ1-3): GAGVSQSPSNKVTEKGKDVELRCDPISGHTALYWYRQSLGQGLEFLIYFQGNSAPDKSGLPSDRFSAERTGGSVSTLTIQRTQQEDSAVYLCASSDRATGGNTIYFGEGSWLTVV.